This TCR beta chain was obtained from a study of T cell repertoires in cytomegalovirus infection. The study, taken as a whole, reports: Dominating the ex vivo response were HLA-C-restricted CMV-specific TCR beta clonotypes.

V trimming: 10 bases; J trimming: 6 bases; junction bases outside the gene matches: 8. The germline V gene encodes CDR1 LNHDA and CDR2 SQIVND (reference sequence). The CDR3 has 12 residues. The sample holds a few counts of this clonotype. Its target is not known. One entry per CDR3 protein results from TCRdb running MiXCR on the reads. The sample includes 450,000 to 650,000 distinct CDR3 sequences, roughly 42% of them seen just once. The sample in question was cultured PBMCs, obtained from culture after CMV antigen stimulation. This TCR derives from a human donor in good health (CMV status not recorded). Some clones in this sample may be carry-over from other donors' samples. The rearrangement links TRBV19 to TRBJ1-2; 7 nucleotides align to TRBD1. CDR3 nucleotide sequence: TGTGCCACCCTGGACAGGCCGGATGGCTACACCTTC. Translation gives CATLDRPDGYTF.